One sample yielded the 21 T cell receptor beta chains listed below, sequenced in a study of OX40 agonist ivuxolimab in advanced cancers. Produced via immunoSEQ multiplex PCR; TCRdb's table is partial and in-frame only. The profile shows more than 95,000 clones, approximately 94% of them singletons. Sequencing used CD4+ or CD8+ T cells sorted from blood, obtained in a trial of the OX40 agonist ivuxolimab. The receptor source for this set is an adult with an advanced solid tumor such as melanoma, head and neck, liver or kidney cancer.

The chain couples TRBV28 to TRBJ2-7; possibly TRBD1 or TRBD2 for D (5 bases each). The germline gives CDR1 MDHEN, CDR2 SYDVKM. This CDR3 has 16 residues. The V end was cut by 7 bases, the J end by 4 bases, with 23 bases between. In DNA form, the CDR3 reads TGTGCCAGCACCTCCCCCTCAGCCGGGACCGTTTACGAGCAGTACTTC. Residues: CASTSPSAGTVYEQYF.

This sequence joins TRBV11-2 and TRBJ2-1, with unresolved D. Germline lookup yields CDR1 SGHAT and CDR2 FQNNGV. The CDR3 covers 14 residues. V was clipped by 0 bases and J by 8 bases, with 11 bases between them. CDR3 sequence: CASSLDLGNDEQFF. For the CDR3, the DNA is TGTGCCAGCAGCTTAGATTTAGGGAACGATGAGCAGTTCTTC.

This CDR3 is CASSQTGEGPLHF. The CDR3 DNA reads TGTGCCAGCAGCCAGACAGGGGAGGGACCCCTCCACTTT. The V and J genes are TRBV7-8 and TRBJ1-6; 8 bases line up with TRBD1. The CDR3 runs 13 residues. Germline V gene data show CDR1 as SGHVS and CDR2 as FQNEAQ. The V segment lost 5 bases and the J segment 12 bases; nucleotides outside the gene matches: 6.

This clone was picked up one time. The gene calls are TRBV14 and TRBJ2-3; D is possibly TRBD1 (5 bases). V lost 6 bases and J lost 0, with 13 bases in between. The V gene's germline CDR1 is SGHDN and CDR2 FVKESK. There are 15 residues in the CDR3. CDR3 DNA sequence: TGTGCCAGCAGTCGGACACCCATGAGCACAGATACGCAGTATTTT. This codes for CASSRTPMSTDTQYF.

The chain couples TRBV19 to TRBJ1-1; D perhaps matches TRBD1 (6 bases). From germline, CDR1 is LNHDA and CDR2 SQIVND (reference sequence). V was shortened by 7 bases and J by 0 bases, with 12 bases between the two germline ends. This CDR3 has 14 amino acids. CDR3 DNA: TGTGCCAGTAAGTCCAGGGGAGTGAACACTGAAGCTTTCTTT. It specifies CASKSRGVNTEAFF.

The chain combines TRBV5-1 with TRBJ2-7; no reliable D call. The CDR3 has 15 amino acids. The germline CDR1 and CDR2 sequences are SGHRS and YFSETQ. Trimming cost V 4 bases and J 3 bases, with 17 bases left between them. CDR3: CASSPGPTGVYEQYF. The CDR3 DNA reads TGCGCCAGCAGCCCCGGACCTACTGGGGTCTACGAGCAGTACTTC.

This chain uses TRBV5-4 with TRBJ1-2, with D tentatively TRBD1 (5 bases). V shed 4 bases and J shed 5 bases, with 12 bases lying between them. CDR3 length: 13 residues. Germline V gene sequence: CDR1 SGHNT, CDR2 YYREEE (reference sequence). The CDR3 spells CASSPVGTYGYTF. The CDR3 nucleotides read TGTGCCAGCAGCCCCGTTGGGACGTATGGCTACACCTTC.

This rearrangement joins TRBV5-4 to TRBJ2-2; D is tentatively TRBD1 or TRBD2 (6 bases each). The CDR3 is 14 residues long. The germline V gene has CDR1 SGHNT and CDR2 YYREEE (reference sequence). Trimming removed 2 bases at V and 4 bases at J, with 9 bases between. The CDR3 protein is CASSLQGGTGELFF. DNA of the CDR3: TGTGCCAGCAGCTTACAGGGAGGCACCGGGGAGCTGTTTTTT.

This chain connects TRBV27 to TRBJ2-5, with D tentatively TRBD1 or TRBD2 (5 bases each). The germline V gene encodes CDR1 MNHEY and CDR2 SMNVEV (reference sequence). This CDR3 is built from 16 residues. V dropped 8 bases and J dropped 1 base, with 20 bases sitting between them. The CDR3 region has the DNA TGTGCCAGCTCATCCTCCGGGACGGCGGGCCAAGAGACCCAGTACTTC. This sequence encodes CASSSSGTAGQETQYF.

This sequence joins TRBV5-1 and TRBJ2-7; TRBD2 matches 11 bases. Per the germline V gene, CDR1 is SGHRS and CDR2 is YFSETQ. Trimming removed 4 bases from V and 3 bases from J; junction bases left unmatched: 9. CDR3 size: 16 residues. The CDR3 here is CASSILAGDKFYEQYF. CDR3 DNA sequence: TGCGCCAGCAGCATACTAGCGGGGGACAAATTCTACGAGCAGTACTTC.

CDR3 sequence (DNA): TGCAGCGTTGCCGGGACTAGCGGGAGTTTCTACGAGCAGTACTTC. This gives the protein CSVAGTSGSFYEQYF. The chain uses TRBV29-1 and TRBJ2-7, with 14 nucleotides matching TRBD2. CDR3 size: 15 residues. J lost 3 bases, V lost 4 bases, and 5 bases had no gene match. Germline CDR1 SQVTM, CDR2 ANQGSEA.

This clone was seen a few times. CDR3 DNA: TGTGCCATCACTATGAGGGGTTATGACACTGAAGCTTTCTTT. The encoded protein is CAITMRGYDTEAFF. V and J are TRBV10-3 and TRBJ1-1; weak D call: TRBD1 (5 bases). Germline V gene sequence: CDR1 ENHRY, CDR2 SYGVKD. The CDR3 runs to 14 residues. V lost 7 bases and J 3 bases, leaving 15 bases between the germline ends.

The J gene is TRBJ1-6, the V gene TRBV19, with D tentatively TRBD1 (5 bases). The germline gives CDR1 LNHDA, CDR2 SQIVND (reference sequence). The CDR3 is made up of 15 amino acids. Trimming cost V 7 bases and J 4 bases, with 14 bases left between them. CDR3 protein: CASTPGLLYNSPLHF. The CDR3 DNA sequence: TGTGCCAGTACCCCGGGACTGCTGTATAATTCACCCCTCCACTTT.

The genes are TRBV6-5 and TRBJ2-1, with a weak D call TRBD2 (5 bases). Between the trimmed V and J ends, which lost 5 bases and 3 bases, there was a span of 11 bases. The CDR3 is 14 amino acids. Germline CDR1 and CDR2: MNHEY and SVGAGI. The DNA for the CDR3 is TGTGCCAGCAGTAGAGGGATGATCTACAATGAGCAGTTCTTC. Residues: CASSRGMIYNEQFF.

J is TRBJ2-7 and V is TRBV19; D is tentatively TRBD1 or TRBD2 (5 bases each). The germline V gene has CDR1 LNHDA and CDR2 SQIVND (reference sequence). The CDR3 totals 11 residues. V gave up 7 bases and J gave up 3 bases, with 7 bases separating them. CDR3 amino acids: CASMRGYEQYF. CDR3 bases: TGTGCCAGTATGAGGGGCTACGAGCAGTACTTC.

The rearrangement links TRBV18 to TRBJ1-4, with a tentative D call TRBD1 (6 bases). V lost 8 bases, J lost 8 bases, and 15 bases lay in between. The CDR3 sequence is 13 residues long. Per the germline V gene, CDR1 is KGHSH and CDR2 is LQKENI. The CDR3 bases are TGTGCCAGCCAAACAGGGCAATACGAAAAACTGTTTTTT. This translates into CASQTGQYEKLFF. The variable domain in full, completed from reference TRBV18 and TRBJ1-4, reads NAGVMQNPRHLVRRRGQEARLRCSPMKGHSHVYWYRQLPEEGLKFMVYLQKENIIDESGMPKERFSAEFPKEGPSILRIQQVVRGDSAAYFCASQTGQYEKLFFGSGTQLSVL.

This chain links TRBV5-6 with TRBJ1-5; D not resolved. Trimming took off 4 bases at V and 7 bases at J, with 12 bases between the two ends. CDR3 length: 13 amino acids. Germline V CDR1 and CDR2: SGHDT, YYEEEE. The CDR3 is CASSNRLGQPQHF. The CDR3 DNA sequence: TGTGCCAGCAGCAATCGTCTCGGGCAGCCCCAGCATTTT.

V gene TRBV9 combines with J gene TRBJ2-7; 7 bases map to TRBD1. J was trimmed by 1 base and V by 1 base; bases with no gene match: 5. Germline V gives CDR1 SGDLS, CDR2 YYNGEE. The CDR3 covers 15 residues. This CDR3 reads CASSVSGTESYEQYF. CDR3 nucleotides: TGTGCCAGCAGCGTATCGGGGACAGAGTCCTACGAGCAGTACTTC.

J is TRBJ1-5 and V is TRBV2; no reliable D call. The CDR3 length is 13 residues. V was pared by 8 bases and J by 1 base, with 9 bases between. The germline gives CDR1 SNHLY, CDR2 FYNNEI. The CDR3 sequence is CASGEQSNQPQHF. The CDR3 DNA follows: TGTGCCAGCGGGGAACAGAGCAATCAGCCCCAGCATTTT.

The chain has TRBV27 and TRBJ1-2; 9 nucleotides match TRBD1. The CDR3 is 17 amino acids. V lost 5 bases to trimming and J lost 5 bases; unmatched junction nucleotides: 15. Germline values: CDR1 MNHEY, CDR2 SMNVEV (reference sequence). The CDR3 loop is CASSLSLTGGPLYGYTF. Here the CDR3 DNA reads TGTGCCAGCAGTCTAAGCCTCACAGGGGGCCCCCTTTATGGCTACACCTTC.

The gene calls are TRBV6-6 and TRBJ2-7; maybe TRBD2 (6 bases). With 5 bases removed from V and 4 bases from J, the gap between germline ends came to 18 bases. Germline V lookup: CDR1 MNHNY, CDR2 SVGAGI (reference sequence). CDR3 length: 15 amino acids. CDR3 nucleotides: TGTGCCAGCAGTCCTTCCGGGGGATTGAGGTACGAGCAGTACTTC. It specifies CASSPSGGLRYEQYF.